These 2 T cell receptor beta chains originate from one sample sequenced in a study of T cell repertoires in cytomegalovirus infection. TCRdb re-called the reads through MiXCR, storing one row per CDR3 protein. The data show about 740,000 distinct CDR3 sequences, with around 30% seen just once and roughly 18% held by the top ten. Their target antigens are unknown. This material consisted of cultured PBMCs, taken from culture after CMV antigen stimulation. The origin of the receptors is a human donor in good health (CMV status not recorded). Some clones in this sample may be carry-over from other donors' samples.

The rearrangement links TRBV5-1 to TRBJ2-1; the match to TRBD1 covers 7 bases. Trimming took 1 base from V and 4 from J; bases not matched to a gene: 2. This CDR3 is 14 amino acids long. Per germline, CDR1 SGHRS and CDR2 YFSETQ. In nucleotides, the CDR3 is TGCGCCAGCAGCTTGCAGGGGGAGTACAATGAGCAGTTCTTC. As protein: CASSLQGEYNEQFF.

The V gene is TRBV25-1, the J gene TRBJ2-7; TRBD2 might be the D (6 bases). Trimming removed 8 bases from V and 4 bases from J, with 15 bases in between. The length of the CDR3 is 13 residues. Looked up from germline, CDR1 is MGHDK and CDR2 is SYGVNS. CDR3 residues: CASSGVVGYEQYF. CDR3 sequence (DNA): TGTGCCAGCTCGGGGGTCGTCGGGTACGAGCAGTACTTC.